This TCR beta chain was sequenced for a study of CD8+ T cells in alopecia areata. The study, taken as a whole, reports: In patients, TCRs were shared less clearly than in mice, and HLA may possibly be involved. Numerous clones, expanded in lesions, remained in scalp and blood during tofacitinib. Across lesional scalp, and particularly alopecia totalis/universalis, clonality surpassed that of normal scalp.

The CDR3 consists of 14 residues. Germline-derived CDR1 and CDR2 are MGHRA and YSYEKL. Trimming removed 2 bases from V and 9 bases from J, with 14 bases in between. Treatment given: oral pan-JAK inhibitor, 5-10 mg twice daily. On this clone itself: What it binds is unknown.

TCR sequencing used cDNA made by reverse transcription of extracted RNA. Profiled with immunoSEQ multiplex PCR; TCRdb holds only in-frame clones, not every one. The data contain roughly 76,000 clones, about 30% of them singletons. The material was CD8+ T cells sorted from blood, obtained at week 4, from a patient treated with tofacitinib. The chain joins TRBV4-1 to TRBJ1-5; D unresolved. The TCR sequence derives from a human donor with alopecia areata. The CDR3 loop is CASSQTPAGTPQHF. The CDR3 DNA sequence: TGCGCCAGCAGCCAAACCCCCGCAGGCACGCCCCAGCATTTT.